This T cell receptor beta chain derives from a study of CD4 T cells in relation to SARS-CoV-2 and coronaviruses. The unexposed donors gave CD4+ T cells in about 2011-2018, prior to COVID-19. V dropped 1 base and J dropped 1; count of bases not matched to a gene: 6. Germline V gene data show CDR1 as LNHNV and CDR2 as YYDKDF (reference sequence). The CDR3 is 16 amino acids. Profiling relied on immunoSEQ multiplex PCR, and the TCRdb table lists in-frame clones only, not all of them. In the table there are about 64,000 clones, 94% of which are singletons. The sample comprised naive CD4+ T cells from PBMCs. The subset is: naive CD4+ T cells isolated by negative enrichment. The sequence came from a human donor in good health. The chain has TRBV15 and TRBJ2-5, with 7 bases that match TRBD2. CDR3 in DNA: TGTGCCACCAGCAGAGGCGGGGGAACAAGCCAAGAGACCCAGTACTTC. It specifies CATSRGGGTSQETQYF. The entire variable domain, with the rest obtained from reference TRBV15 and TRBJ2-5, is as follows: DAMVIQNPRYQVTQFGKPVTLSCSQTLNHNVMYWYQQKSSQAPKLLFHYYDKDFNNEADTPDNFQSRRPNTSFCFLDIRSPGLGDTAMYLCATSRGGGTSQETQYFGPGTRLLVL.